A selection of T cell receptor beta chains follows, all from one sample in a study of blood T cells in healthy people across ages. From the 5' RACE reads, TCRdb called clonotypes with MiXCR, one entry per CDR3 protein. The repertoire holds about 780,000 distinct CDR3 sequences, with around 25% as singletons. These records were also assigned to another study, of T cells of mothers and their children.

The sample was blood. These receptors were collected from a boy aged 10-17 years in good health. Both conserved end residues are part of each CDR3. The D gene is left open where the match is weak. Rows give clone size only sometimes, using once, few, many, or a class for an expanded clone.

v_call,d_call,clone_size,j_call,cdr3_aa,cdr3_nt
TRBV12-3/TRBV12-4,-,-,TRBJ1-6,CASSFRQVGDSPLHF,TGTGCCAGCAGTTTCCGACAGGTGGGGGATTCACCCCTCCACTTT
TRBV15,TRBD2,-,TRBJ2-3,CATSRLAGGPDTQYF,TGTGCCACCAGCAGACTAGCGGGAGGGCCAGATACGCAGTATTTT
TRBV7-8,-,-,TRBJ2-6,CASSLSETSGANVLTF,TGTGCCAGCAGTCTCTCAGAGACTTCTGGGGCCAACGTCCTGACTTTC
TRBV19,TRBD2,-,TRBJ2-2,CASSGLAGVLTGGELFF,TGTGCCAGTAGCGGACTAGCGGGGGTACTCACCGGCGGGGAGCTGTTTTTT
TRBV10-3,TRBD2,few,TRBJ2-3,CAIKPLLAGDTDTQYF,TGTGCCATCAAACCCCTTTTAGCGGGGGACACAGATACGCAGTATTTT
TRBV12-3/TRBV12-4,TRBD1,-,TRBJ2-1,CASRLGTGVFSYEQFF,TGTGCCAGCAGATTAGGGACAGGGGTCTTTAGCTATGAGCAGTTCTTC
TRBV10-2,-,few,TRBJ1-5,CASRQGRDQPQHF,TGCGCCAGCAGACAGGGACGAGATCAGCCCCAGCATTTT
TRBV11-3,-,-,TRBJ2-5,CASSPAHSQETQYF,TGTGCCAGCAGCCCGGCCCACTCTCAAGAGACCCAGTACTTC
TRBV6-1,-,many,TRBJ1-2,CASSPGDGSLVGYTF,TGTGCCAGCAGTCCGGGGGACGGAAGCTTGGTTGGCTACACCTTC
TRBV7-9,-,few,TRBJ2-5,CASSSTAGAPGETQYF,TGTGCCAGCAGCTCCACGGCGGGGGCCCCAGGGGAGACCCAGTACTTC
TRBV2,-,-,TRBJ2-7,CASSEDRTTLGEQYF,TGTGCCAGCAGTGAAGACAGAACTACCTTGGGCGAGCAGTACTTC
TRBV6-5,-,-,TRBJ2-1,CASSQLAGAPYNEQFF,TGTGCCAGCAGTCAGCTGGCGGGGGCCCCCTACAATGAGCAGTTCTTC
TRBV19,-,-,TRBJ1-2,CASSISSAQVYGYTF,TGTGCCAGTAGTATCTCGAGTGCACAGGTCTATGGCTACACCTTC
TRBV14,-,few,TRBJ2-7,CASSQTRGSEQYF,TGTGCCAGCAGCCAAACTCGGGGGAGCGAGCAGTACTTC
TRBV2,-,-,TRBJ2-1,CASRGQVVYF,TGTGCCAGCAGGGGCCAGGTAGTGTACTTC
TRBV5-1,-,-,TRBJ1-4,CASSLDTAEKLFF,TGCGCCAGCAGCTTGGACACAGCGGAAAAACTGTTTTTT
TRBV9,-,few,TRBJ1-4,CASSSGTREEKLFF,TGTGCCAGCAGTTCAGGGACGCGGGAGGAAAAACTGTTTTTT
TRBV3-1,-,few,TRBJ2-5,CASSQRRGQETQYF,TGTGCCAGCAGCCAGCGGAGGGGGCAAGAGACCCAGTACTTC
TRBV5-1,-,few,TRBJ2-7,CASSPEGSYEQYF,TGCGCCAGCAGCCCCGAGGGTTCCTACGAGCAGTACTTC
TRBV24-1,TRBD1,-,TRBJ1-2,CATSDPGTGYYGYTF,TGTGCCACCAGTGACCCTGGGACAGGTTACTATGGCTACACCTTC
TRBV27,TRBD1,few,TRBJ2-4,CASSFRGAKNIQYF,TGTGCCAGCAGTTTCAGGGGGGCCAAAAACATTCAGTACTTC
TRBV24-1,TRBD1,few,TRBJ2-3,CATSDRRDRGHDTQYF,TGTGCCACCAGTGATCGCCGGGACAGGGGGCATGATACGCAGTATTTT
TRBV28,-,-,TRBJ2-3,CASTLSWGVDPNRDTQYF,TGTGCCAGCACTCTCTCCTGGGGAGTAGATCCTAATCGCGATACGCAGTATTTT
TRBV6-5,TRBD1,-,TRBJ2-6,CASSLLTGAGANVLTF,TGTGCCAGCAGCCTTTTGACAGGGGCCGGGGCCAACGTCCTGACTTTC
TRBV20-1,-,-,TRBJ2-1,CSARQNRVGNLYNEQFF,TGCAGTGCTAGACAAAACAGGGTGGGAAATCTCTACAATGAGCAGTTCTTC
TRBV6-6,-,-,TRBJ2-5,CASEGSRWETQYF,TGTGCCAGCGAGGGTTCCCGTTGGGAGACCCAGTACTTC
TRBV6-1,-,few,TRBJ2-7,CASRPWIRGQDEQYF,TGTGCCAGCCGACCTTGGATACGGGGGCAAGACGAGCAGTACTTC
TRBV3-1,TRBD2,-,TRBJ2-1,CASSQDLASGSNEQFF,TGTGCCAGCAGCCAAGATTTGGCTAGCGGAAGCAATGAGCAGTTCTTC
TRBV7-6,-,-,TRBJ1-3,CASSSSLGGNTIYF,TGTGCCAGCAGCTCATCCCTGGGGGGGAACACCATATATTTT
TRBV5-1,-,few,TRBJ2-2,CASSEPLAGELFF,TGCGCCAGCAGCGAACCACTAGCTGGGGAGCTGTTTTTT
TRBV10-3,-,few,TRBJ1-2,CAISQGQNHGYTF,TGTGCCATCTCCCAGGGTCAGAACCATGGCTACACCTTC
TRBV9,-,-,TRBJ1-6,CASSVSGQTSPLHF,TGTGCCAGCAGCGTGAGCGGACAGACATCACCCCTCCACTTT
TRBV10-3,-,-,TRBJ1-2,CAISESEGLGGYTF,TGTGCCATCAGTGAGTCGGAAGGGTTAGGTGGCTACACCTTC
TRBV7-9,-,-,TRBJ1-3,CASSFSDTIYF,TGTGCCAGCAGCTTCTCAGACACCATATATTTT
TRBV2,-,-,TRBJ2-7,CASTRDLSYEQYF,TGTGCCAGCACTAGGGACCTATCCTACGAGCAGTACTTC
TRBV7-2,-,-,TRBJ2-2,CASSLEGMGNTGELFF,TGTGCCAGCAGCTTAGAAGGAATGGGCAACACCGGGGAGCTGTTTTTT
TRBV20-1,TRBD2,-,TRBJ2-5,CSAPTGAGGRKETQYF,TGCAGTGCCCCTACTGGAGCGGGGGGGAGGAAGGAGACCCAGTACTTC
TRBV19,-,-,TRBJ2-6,CASSPGLSANVLTF,TGTGCCAGTAGTCCGGGACTTTCGGCCAACGTCCTGACTTTC
TRBV5-1,-,-,TRBJ2-3,CASSPTGVKDTQYF,TGCGCCAGCAGCCCGACTGGCGTTAAGGATACGCAGTATTTT